Listed below are T cell receptor beta chains from one sample, sequenced in a study of Graves' ophthalmopathy and Graves' hyperthyroidism. TCRdb recomputed calls from the multiplex PCR reads with MiXCR, one row per CDR3 protein. This sample carries under 800,000 distinct CDR3 sequences, about a fifth of them seen once, and the ten largest clones take roughly 7.4%. The sequenced sample was peripheral blood. The receptors shown here come from a woman between 18 and 30 years old with stable Graves' hyperthyroidism. Some clones in this sample may be carry-over from other donors' samples. The CDR3 runs from the conserved cysteine through the conserved F or W. The D gene is left open where the match is weak. Size is stated for part of the rows, as once, few or many counts, or as a class when the clone is expanded.

d_gene	v_gene	j_gene	abundance	CDR3aa	CDR3nt
-	TRBV28	TRBJ2-5	-	CASSSWAAQETQYF	TGTGCCAGCAGTTCGTGGGCAGCCCAAGAGACCCAGTACTTC
-	TRBV11-1	TRBJ2-5	-	CASSLSIGLETQHF	TGTGCCAGCAGCTTATCTATCGGATTAGAGACCCAGCACTTC
-	TRBV7-9	TRBJ2-2	-	CASSPMDSLAGELFF	TGTGCCAGCAGCCCAATGGACAGTCTAGCCGGGGAGCTGTTTTTT
TRBD2	TRBV5-1	TRBJ2-5	few	CASSLFGGAEETQYF	TGCGCCAGCAGCTTGTTCGGGGGGGCCGAAGAGACCCAGTACTTC
-	TRBV6-2/TRBV6-3	TRBJ2-5	-	CASSRDGWYQETQYF	TGTGCCAGCAGTAGGGACGGCTGGTACCAAGAGACCCAGTACTTC
TRBD1	TRBV24-1	TRBJ1-2	-	CATSAGQGAVGYTF	TGTGCCACCAGTGCGGGACAGGGGGCGGTTGGCTACACCTTC
-	TRBV28	TRBJ2-5	many	CAYGSLPQETQYF	TGTGCCTATGGCAGCCTACCTCAGGAGACCCAGTACTTC
-	TRBV6-1	TRBJ2-2	many	CATIGRANTGELFF	TGTGCCACCATTGGCAGGGCGAACACCGGGGAGCTGTTTTTT
-	TRBV27	TRBJ2-4	many	CASSSPTRSTKNIQYF	TGTGCCAGCAGTTCACCGACCCGGAGTACCAAGAACATTCAGTACTTC
TRBD1	TRBV5-4	TRBJ1-1	few	CASSLGQGSGTEAFF	TGTGCCAGCAGCCTGGGACAGGGGAGCGGCACTGAAGCTTTCTTT
TRBD2	TRBV4-2	TRBJ2-5	-	CASSPGGISGRGAVQYF	TGTGCCAGCAGCCCAGGGGGGATTAGCGGGAGGGGGGCGGTTCAGTACTTC
-	TRBV2	TRBJ2-7	many	CASSDSDTLGEQYF	TGTGCCAGCAGTGATTCGGACACCCTGGGAGAGCAGTACTTC
-	TRBV12-3/TRBV12-4	TRBJ2-5	-	CASSSAGWETQYF	TGTGCCAGCAGTTCCGCGGGGTGGGAGACCCAGTACTTC
-	TRBV28	TRBJ1-3	many	CASMGSSGNTIYF	TGTGCCAGCATGGGGAGCTCTGGAAACACCATATATTTT
-	TRBV6-1	TRBJ1-1	many	CASSPRGWTEAFF	TGTGCCAGCAGTCCGAGGGGCTGGACTGAAGCTTTCTTT
-	TRBV19	TRBJ1-2	many	CASSIGGVRGPNYGYTF	TGTGCCAGTAGTATTGGAGGGGTCCGGGGACCTAACTATGGCTACACCTTC
-	TRBV6-2/TRBV6-3	TRBJ1-5	many	CASSYWGQGHQPQHF	TGTGCCAGCAGTTATTGGGGCCAGGGACATCAGCCCCAGCATTTT
TRBD1	TRBV12-3/TRBV12-4	TRBJ1-1	few	CAIRMPTGSAEAFF	TGTGCCATCAGGATGCCGACAGGGTCGGCTGAAGCTTTCTTC
TRBD2	TRBV7-2	TRBJ2-7	many	CASSLLSRGDDYEQYF	TGTGCCAGCAGCCTACTATCGCGGGGGGATGACTACGAGCAGTACTTC
TRBD1	TRBV20-1	TRBJ1-1	few	CSARKSRDRADTEAFF	TGCAGTGCTAGAAAGTCCCGGGACAGGGCAGATACTGAAGCTTTCTTT
TRBD1	TRBV28	TRBJ2-7	many	CACRTGFSEQYF	TGTGCCTGCCGGACAGGGTTCTCCGAGCAGTACTTC
-	TRBV12-3/TRBV12-4	TRBJ1-5	many	CASRLTDPDQPQHF	TGTGCCAGCAGGTTGACGGACCCGGATCAGCCCCAGCATTTT
TRBD1	TRBV27	TRBJ1-1	many	CASSSGQGVLNTEAFF	TGTGCCAGCAGTTCGGGACAGGGGGTGTTGAACACTGAAGCTTTCTTT
TRBD2	TRBV9	TRBJ2-7	many	CASSPRTSGGYEQYF	TGTGCCAGCAGCCCAAGGACTAGCGGGGGTTACGAGCAGTACTTC
-	TRBV4-1	TRBJ1-5	few	CASSQDSGSAQPQHF	TGCGCCAGCAGCCAAGATTCGGGGTCGGCGCAGCCCCAGCATTTT
-	TRBV11-3	TRBJ2-2	many	CASSLVLGELFF	TGTGCCAGCAGCTTAGTTTTGGGGGAGCTGTTTTTT
-	TRBV7-2	TRBJ1-1	many	CASSLRWRVTEAFF	TGTGCCAGCAGCTTAAGGTGGAGGGTAACTGAAGCTTTCTTT
-	TRBV19	TRBJ1-1	many	CASSGLDTEAFF	TGTGCCAGTAGTGGATTGGACACTGAAGCTTTCTTT
-	TRBV6-1	TRBJ1-2	few	CASSEWATENYGYTF	TGTGCCAGCAGTGAATGGGCCACCGAAAACTATGGCTACACCTTC
-	TRBV3-1	TRBJ2-7	-	CASSQLSGRDEQYF	TGTGCCAGCAGCCAATTAAGTGGAAGGGACGAGCAGTACTTC
TRBD1	TRBV6-2/TRBV6-3	TRBJ2-4	once	CASSSWTGELAKNIQYF	TGTGCCAGCAGCTCCTGGACAGGGGAGCTGGCCAAAAACATTCAGTACTTC
-	TRBV20-1	TRBJ1-1	few	CSARVAGVNTEAFF	TGCAGTGCTAGAGTGGCTGGGGTGAACACTGAAGCTTTCTTT
-	TRBV11-2	TRBJ1-5	-	CASSLVGSQGERQPQHF	TGTGCCAGCAGCTTAGTAGGGTCGCAGGGCGAAAGACAGCCCCAGCATTTT
-	TRBV2	TRBJ1-1	many	CASNGRAGTEAFF	TGTGCCAGCAATGGCAGGGCGGGGACTGAAGCTTTCTTT
-	TRBV28	TRBJ1-3	many	CASSLSTVGNTIYF	TGTGCCAGCAGTTTATCCACAGTCGGAAACACCATATATTTT
TRBD1	TRBV3-1	TRBJ1-2	-	CASSLWDRNYGYTF	TGTGCCAGCAGCCTATGGGACAGGAACTATGGCTACACCTTC
TRBD1	TRBV10-2	TRBJ1-5	many	CASSEPLQGDGQPQHF	TGCGCCAGCAGTGAGCCCCTTCAGGGGGATGGGCAGCCCCAGCATTTT
-	TRBV7-9	TRBJ1-1	many	CASSLVQAFF	TGTGCCAGCAGCTTAGTTCAAGCTTTCTTT
-	TRBV30	TRBJ1-5	many	CAWSVSGLGNQPQHF	TGTGCCTGGAGTGTATCGGGTTTAGGCAATCAGCCCCAGCATTTT
TRBD1	TRBV15	TRBJ2-2	many	CATSTPEADRGFTGELFF	TGTGCCACCAGCACCCCTGAAGCGGACAGGGGTTTCACCGGGGAGCTGTTTTTT
-	TRBV30	TRBJ1-6	many	CAWALSSPLHF	TGTGCCTGGGCACTCTCTTCACCCCTCCACTTT
-	TRBV2	TRBJ1-2	-	CASSAWMANYGYTF	TGTGCCAGCAGTGCGTGGATGGCTAACTATGGCTACACCTTC
-	TRBV11-2	TRBJ2-5	many	CASSLVGGGGAETQYF	TGTGCCAGCAGCTTAGTCGGGGGCGGGGGAGCGGAGACCCAGTACTTC
-	TRBV12-3/TRBV12-4	TRBJ1-5	few	CASSLRHDVNQPQHF	TGTGCCAGCAGCCTTCGTCACGATGTAAATCAGCCCCAGCATTTT
-	TRBV6-2/TRBV6-3	TRBJ1-1	many	CASTLGGEAFF	TGTGCCAGCACCCTGGGTGGTGAAGCTTTCTTT
-	TRBV19	TRBJ1-1	many	CASSLGEQRLKGAEAFF	TGTGCCAGTAGTCTCGGGGAACAAAGGCTCAAAGGGGCTGAAGCTTTCTTT
-	TRBV19	TRBJ2-7	many	CASSMPRSPYEQYF	TGTGCCAGTAGTATGCCCAGGAGTCCCTACGAGCAGTACTTC
TRBD1	TRBV12-3/TRBV12-4	TRBJ1-5	many	CASSWGQGKSNQPQHF	TGTGCCAGCAGTTGGGGACAGGGAAAGAGCAATCAGCCCCAGCATTTT
TRBD1	TRBV12-3/TRBV12-4	TRBJ2-7	many	CASNAGQANYEQYF	TGTGCCAGCAATGCCGGACAGGCGAACTACGAGCAGTACTTC
-	TRBV6-5	TRBJ2-7	many	CASRTTGEQYF	TGTGCCAGCAGAACAACGGGTGAGCAGTACTTC
-	TRBV20-1	TRBJ2-7	many	CSAREASSYEQYF	TGCAGTGCTAGAGAGGCCAGCTCCTACGAGCAGTACTTC
TRBD2	TRBV7-2	TRBJ2-5	many	CASSPGLAVEGETQYF	TGTGCCAGCAGCCCCGGACTAGCGGTCGAGGGGGAGACCCAGTACTTC
-	TRBV11-2	TRBJ2-5	few	CASSLEGRTQYF	TGTGCCAGCAGCTTAGAGGGTAGGACCCAGTACTTC
-	TRBV12-3/TRBV12-4	TRBJ1-1	many	CASSRTGTSPLF	TGTGCCAGCAGCCGCACCGGGACATCACCCCTCTTT
TRBD1	TRBV15	TRBJ2-2	many	CATSRVIRGPNTGELFF	TGTGCCACCAGCAGAGTAATAAGGGGGCCGAACACCGGGGAGCTGTTTTTT